What follows are 24 T cell receptor beta chains derived from one specimen sequenced in a study of cytomegalovirus exposure and HLA in healthy donors. PCR involved 60 Vbeta and 13 Jbeta primers. Sequencing was performed with immunoSEQ multiplex PCR; in TCRdb, only in-frame clones are kept and a portion is missing. The data contain roughly 88,000 clones, 70% to 85% of them seen just once; the ten biggest clones take up less than 6%. Sequencing used PBMCs. The receptors derive from a man aged 25 to 40 in good health and CMV-seropositive.

The V gene is TRBV7-2, the J gene TRBJ2-5; possibly TRBD2 for D (7 bases). V gave up 3 bases and J gave up 5 bases, with 16 bases separating them. This CDR3 comprises 15 residues. Per the germline V gene, CDR1 is SGHTA and CDR2 is FQGNSA. The CDR3 region is CASSLGGGAVETQYF. As DNA, the CDR3 is TGTGCCAGCAGCTTGGGAGGGGGGGCCGTTGAGACCCAGTACTTC.

This clone was found a few times. This rearrangement joins TRBV30 to TRBJ2-1, with TRBD2 matching over 13 bases. CDR1 and CDR2 from the germline V gene are GTSNPN and SVGIG (reference sequence). The CDR3 is made up of 15 amino acids. Germline trimming cut 0 bases from V and 7 bases from J; bases unmatched to any gene: 3. CDR3 nucleotides: TGTGCCTGGAGTGTAATGGGACTAGCGGGAAATGAGCAGTTCTTC. Its protein product is CAWSVMGLAGNEQFF.

The gene calls are TRBV27 and TRBJ1-5, with D hard to call. The ends were cut back, 2 bases at V and 2 bases at J, with 16 bases in the middle. CDR3 size: 17 residues. Germline CDR1 is MNHEY and CDR2 is SMNVEV (reference sequence). The DNA for the CDR3 is TGTGCCAGCAGTTTAGGACTCACAGTAGGAGGCAATCAGCCCCAGCATTTT. It translates to CASSLGLTVGGNQPQHF.

The V and J genes are TRBV9 and TRBJ2-5; D may be TRBD1 (5 bases). Trimming removed 2 bases from V and 4 bases from J, with 12 bases in between. The CDR3 is 14 amino acids. Germline V CDR1 and CDR2: SGDLS, YYNGEE. The DNA for the CDR3 is TGTGCCAGCAGCGTGGCAGGGATGGGAGAGACCCAGTACTTC. Translated, it gives CASSVAGMGETQYF.

The V call is TRBV4-1, the J call TRBJ1-2, with 9 positions matching TRBD1. After removal of 5 bases from V and 4 bases from J, the junction contained 5 bases not matched to a gene. Per germline, CDR1 MGHRA and CDR2 YSYEKL. There are 14 residues in the CDR3. The CDR3 bases are TGCGCCAGCAGCACCACGGGACAGGGCTATGGCTACACCTTC. It yields the protein CASSTTGQGYGYTF.

The chain carries TRBV28 and TRBJ2-2, with a weak D call TRBD1 (6 bases). This CDR3 is 13 amino acids long. The germline V gene has CDR1 MDHEN and CDR2 SYDVKM. CDR3 sequence reads: CAEQQGNTGELFF. CDR3 DNA: TGTGCTGAGCAACAGGGCAACACCGGGGAGCTGTTTTTT.

The DNA for the CDR3 is TGTGCCAGCAGGCGAACTAGCGGGGTTTACGAGCAGTACGTC. Protein product: CASRRTSGVYEQYV. The chain couples TRBV6-5 to TRBJ2-7, with 10 bases aligning to TRBD2. Per germline, CDR1 MNHEY and CDR2 SVGAGI. The CDR3 consists of 14 residues. V lost 6 bases, J lost 4 bases, and 6 bases stayed unmatched.

The genes are TRBV7-2 and TRBJ2-7; a possible D gene is TRBD1 (5 bases). This CDR3 has 15 residues. The V gene's germline CDR1 is SGHTA and CDR2 FQGNSA. The V gene lost 2 bases and the J gene lost 3 bases, with 14 bases spanning the gap. CDR3: CASSLNPGQRYEQYF. As DNA, the CDR3 is TGTGCCAGCAGCTTAAACCCAGGGCAGCGCTACGAGCAGTACTTC. The whole variable domain, filled in from reference TRBV7-2 and TRBJ2-7, reads GAGVSQSPSNKVTEKGKDVELRCDPISGHTALYWYRQSLGQGLEFLIYFQGNSAPDKSGLPSDRFSAERTGGSVSTLTIQRTQQEDSAVYLCASSLNPGQRYEQYFGPGTRLTVT.

The chain is built from TRBV5-1 and TRBJ2-2; 7 bases fit TRBD1. CDR1 is SGHRS and CDR2 is YFSETQ in the germline V gene. This CDR3 has 15 residues. V shed 4 bases and J 6 bases; nucleotides not matched to a gene: 9. The CDR3 sequence: CASSPPGQISGELFF. CDR3 sequence (DNA): TGCGCCAGCAGCCCCCCGGGACAGATCTCCGGGGAGCTGTTTTTT.

This clone was counted a few times. The chain's CDR3 is CSAVAGGTDTQYF. The CDR3 DNA is TGCAGCGCTGTAGCGGGGGGCACAGATACGCAGTATTTT. The V and J genes are TRBV29-1 and TRBJ2-3, with 9 bases fitting TRBD2. V was clipped by 7 bases and J by 1 base; unmatched bases: 3. CDR1 and CDR2 (germline): SQVTM, ANQGSEA. This CDR3 region has 13 residues.

This clone turned up a few times. The chain carries TRBV27 and TRBJ2-7, with a possible D match to TRBD1 (5 bases). CDR3 size: 12 residues. CDR1 MNHEY and CDR2 SMNVEV come from the germline V gene (reference sequence). V lost 6 bases and J 5 bases, leaving 11 bases between the germline ends. This CDR3 is CASSPGSHEQYF. CDR3 nucleotide sequence: TGTGCCAGCAGCCCAGGGTCCCACGAGCAGTACTTC.

The chain has TRBV21-1 and TRBJ2-2; the table names TRBD1, a call not compared with the DNA. TRBV21-1 counts as a pseudogene. The CDR3 runs 17 residues. As DNA, the CDR3 is TGTGCCAGCAGCAAAGCCTCAGTCCAGGGCCCCACCGGGGAGCTGTTTTTT. Its protein is CASSKASVQGPTGELFF.

The chain uses TRBV18 and TRBJ2-1; D is undetermined. The ends were cut back, 1 base at V and 8 bases at J, with 15 bases in the middle. This CDR3 comprises 15 residues. The germline gives CDR1 KGHSH, CDR2 LQKENI. The DNA for the CDR3 is TGTGCCAGCTCACCACTGGGTCAGGTTGTGGATGAGCAGTTCTTC. Translated: CASSPLGQVVDEQFF.

The chain has TRBV6-1 and TRBJ1-6; D call uncertain. Germline CDR1 reads MNHNS; CDR2 reads SASEGT. Trimming cost V 0 bases and J 0 bases, with 9 bases left between them. The CDR3 loop spans 17 amino acids. CDR3 coding DNA: TGTGCCAGCAGTGAAGCGCTTCCCAGCTCCTATAATTCACCCCTCCACTTT. It yields the protein CASSEALPSSYNSPLHF.

This clone was detected only once. This chain links TRBV6-5 with TRBJ2-3, with D possibly TRBD2 on 6 matching bases. The CDR3 sequence is 12 residues long. The germline V gene has CDR1 MNHEY and CDR2 SVGAGI. V dropped 7 bases and J dropped 4 bases, with 9 bases sitting between them. The CDR3 DNA sequence: TGTGCCAGCACGGGGGACGCAGATACGCAGTATTTT. Translated: CASTGDADTQYF.

The V and J genes are TRBV5-1 and TRBJ2-3; the D gene is possibly TRBD1 (6 bases). The CDR3 totals 14 residues. Deletions cut 2 bases from V and 6 bases from J, with 13 bases between. Germline V lookup: CDR1 SGHRS, CDR2 YFSETQ. DNA of the CDR3: TGCGCCAGCAGCTTAGGATACAGGGAGGATACGCAGTATTTT. It yields the protein CASSLGYREDTQYF.

This clone was found a few times. The chain has TRBV11-1 and TRBJ2-1, with 9 bases matching TRBD2. V trimming: 2 bases; J trimming: 7 bases; junction bases outside the gene matches: 6. The CDR3 has 15 amino acids. Germline CDR1 SGHAT, CDR2 FQDESV (reference sequence). The CDR3 coding sequence is TGTGCCAGCAGCTTATGGCGGGGGGGTAGTAATGAGCAGTTCTTC. Amino acids: CASSLWRGGSNEQFF.

This clone was observed at least ten times. The gene calls are TRBV6-1 and TRBJ1-4; D is uncertain. Germline lookup yields CDR1 MNHNS and CDR2 SASEGT. The CDR3 is 14 residues long. V lost 1 base and J 4 bases, leaving 7 bases between the germline ends. The CDR3 loop reads CASSEGGGNEKLFF. CDR3 DNA: TGTGCCAGCAGTGAAGGAGGCGGTAATGAAAAACTGTTTTTT.

This clone was detected only once. The rearrangement uses TRBV19 and TRBJ2-1; 11 nucleotides match TRBD1. V lost 8 bases and J lost 6; bases outside the gene matches: 6. The CDR3 is 14 residues long. Germline V lookup: CDR1 LNHDA, CDR2 SQIVND (reference sequence). The CDR3: CASHTGTGGNEQFF. CDR3 sequence (DNA): TGTGCCAGTCATACCGGGACAGGGGGCAATGAGCAGTTCTTC. The whole variable domain, remainder taken from reference TRBV19 and TRBJ2-1, is DGGITQSPKYLFRKEGQNVTLSCEQNLNHDAMYWYRQDPGQGLRLIYYSQIVNDFQKGDIAEGYSVSREKKESFPLTVTSAQKNPTAFYLCASHTGTGGNEQFFGPGTRLTVL.

The CDR3 bases are TGTGCCAGCAGCTTAGGGCCCCGGGCGGGGAACTATGGCTACACCTTC. Protein product: CASSLGPRAGNYGYTF. This rearrangement joins TRBV11-2 to TRBJ1-2, with D unclear. CDR3 length: 16 residues. V lost 1 base and J lost 2, with 14 bases in between. The germline V gene has CDR1 SGHAT and CDR2 FQNNGV.

This clone has only a few counts. The genes are TRBV27 and TRBJ2-1; 8 bases fit TRBD1. Germline V gene sequence: CDR1 MNHEY, CDR2 SMNVEV (reference sequence). The CDR3 length is 15 residues. Trimming removed 4 bases from V and 2 bases from J; junction bases left unmatched: 4. The CDR3 coding sequence is TGTGCCAGCAGTTCGACAGGGGTTGCCTACAATGAGCAGTTCTTC. Its protein is CASSSTGVAYNEQFF.

V usage is TRBV7-9 and J usage is TRBJ2-7; perhaps TRBD1 as D (6 bases). The ends were cut back, 3 bases at V and 5 bases at J, with 11 bases in the middle. The CDR3 length is 13 residues. The germline CDR1 and CDR2 sequences are SEHNR and FQNEAQ (reference sequence). This CDR3 is CASSLGAWDEQYF. CDR3 coding DNA: TGTGCCAGCAGCTTGGGGGCCTGGGACGAGCAGTACTTC.

The chain couples TRBV4-2 to TRBJ1-1, with a possible D match to TRBD1 (5 bases). This CDR3 is 16 amino acids long. The V gene lost 4 bases and the J gene lost 0 bases, with 15 bases spanning the gap. CDR1 and CDR2 from the germline V gene are LGHNA and YNFKEQ. CDR3 DNA: TGTGCCAGCAGCCTTACAGGCCGGTACATGAACACTGAAGCTTTCTTT. Translating gives CASSLTGRYMNTEAFF.

The rearrangement links TRBV5-1 to TRBJ2-2; 9 nucleotides agree with TRBD2. Germline-derived CDR1 and CDR2 are SGHRS and YFSETQ. This CDR3 contains 16 residues. The V gene end was trimmed by 3 bases and the J gene end by 4 bases; junction bases not matched to a gene: 7. CDR3: CASSSIAGGSTGELFF. CDR3 sequence (DNA): TGCGCCAGCAGCTCGATCGCGGGAGGGAGCACCGGGGAGCTGTTTTTT.